A single sample is the source of the 26 T cell receptor beta chains below, sequenced in a study of T cell responses to AZD1222 COVID-19 vaccine. Sequencing was performed with immunoSEQ multiplex PCR; in TCRdb, only in-frame clones are kept and a portion is missing. The sample gives 200,000 or so clones, approximately 93% of which show up once; about 1% is in the top ten. The sequencing used peripheral blood, collected 28 days after the second AZD1222 dose. These receptors were obtained from an adult who received the AZD1222 COVID-19 vaccine.

The chain is built from TRBV6-2 or TRBV6-3 and TRBJ1-5; D is ambiguous. The ends were cut back, 0 bases at V and 2 bases at J, with 8 bases in the middle. Germline V gene data show CDR1 as MNHEY and CDR2 as SVGEGT. CDR3 size: 15 residues. CDR3 protein: CASSYSGSRNQPQHF. In DNA form, the CDR3 reads TGTGCCAGCAGTTACTCCGGGAGCCGCAATCAGCCCCAGCATTTT.

The CDR3 sequence is CASSLWSTYEQYF. Here the CDR3 DNA reads TGTGCCAGCAGTTTATGGAGCACTTACGAGCAGTACTTC. The genes are TRBV28 and TRBJ2-7; D ambiguous. Germline CDR1 is MDHEN and CDR2 is SYDVKM. The V gene lost 0 bases and the J gene lost 4 bases, with 7 bases spanning the gap. The CDR3 extends over 13 amino acids.

The chain links TRBV27 to TRBJ1-1; D is unresolved. CDR3 length: 17 residues. Trimming removed 1 base at V and 0 bases at J, with 15 bases between. Per germline, CDR1 MNHEY and CDR2 SMNVEV (reference sequence). In nucleotides, the CDR3 is TGTGCCAGCAGTTTATGGGCTGCAAGAAACATGAACACTGAAGCTTTCTTT. Amino acids: CASSLWAARNMNTEAFF.

This clone was detected only once. V is TRBV27 and J is TRBJ2-7; a weak D match, TRBD2 (5 bases). The CDR3 is made up of 14 amino acids. V lost 1 base to trimming and J lost 2 bases, with 9 bases between them. CDR1 and CDR2 (germline): MNHEY, SMNVEV (reference sequence). The CDR3 nucleotides read TGTGCCAGCAGTTTATTTGGACTGACCTACGAGCAGTACTTC. This translates into CASSLFGLTYEQYF.

V is TRBV7-6 and J is TRBJ2-5; D not certain. There are 13 residues in the CDR3. Per germline, CDR1 SGHVS and CDR2 FNYEAQ. The V end lost 1 base, the J end lost 6 bases, and 9 bases lay between the germline ends. This CDR3 is CASSLGSSKTQYF. The CDR3 DNA sequence: TGTGCCAGCAGCTTAGGGAGCAGCAAGACCCAGTACTTC.

The genes are TRBV14 and TRBJ1-2; D may be TRBD1 (6 bases). Trimming shortened V by 1 base and J by 4 bases, and 13 bases separated the two germline ends. Germline-derived CDR1 and CDR2 are SGHDN and FVKESK. The CDR3 loop spans 15 amino acids. The CDR3 DNA is TGTGCCAGCAGCCAAGTTCAGGGGATGGCCTATGGCTACACCTTC. The encoded protein is CASSQVQGMAYGYTF.

This clone was detected once. The V and J genes are TRBV27 and TRBJ1-6; tentative D call: TRBD1 (5 bases). Germline V lookup: CDR1 MNHEY, CDR2 SMNVEV (reference sequence). V was shortened by 1 base and J by 10 bases, with 17 bases between the two germline ends. This CDR3 has 16 amino acids. The CDR3 coding sequence is TGTGCCAGCAGTTTATGGGGACCATCGGTAGGGTCACCCCTCCACTTT. This translates into CASSLWGPSVGSPLHF.

The chain employs TRBV4-2 and TRBJ1-5, with D perhaps TRBD1 (6 bases). The germline gives CDR1 LGHNA, CDR2 YNFKEQ. The CDR3 is 17 amino acids. V gave up 0 bases and J gave up 6 bases, with 18 bases separating them. As DNA, the CDR3 is TGTGCCAGCAGCCAAGATCTTGTTGGGGGGCTGAGTCAGCCCCAGCATTTT. As protein: CASSQDLVGGLSQPQHF.

The J gene is TRBJ2-1, the V gene TRBV27, with TRBD2 as a possible D gene (6 bases). The CDR3 is made up of 16 amino acids. The ends were cut back, 1 base at V and 8 bases at J, with 18 bases in the middle. Germline CDR1 is MNHEY and CDR2 is SMNVEV (reference sequence). CDR3 coding DNA: TGTGCCAGCAGTTTATGGGACTCGAATCCTGGGGATGAGCAGTTCTTC. Protein: CASSLWDSNPGDEQFF.

CDR3 bases: TGTGCCAGCAGCCAAGATGCGGGCCCCCCCGGGGGCTACACCTTC. Translating gives CASSQDAGPPGGYTF. The chain joins TRBV3-1 (or the pseudogene TRBV3-2) to TRBJ1-2; D uncertain. The CDR3 length is 15 residues. Germline assignment: CDR1 LGHDT and CDR2 YNNKEL (reference sequence). V was trimmed by 0 bases and J by 8 bases, leaving 16 bases between them.

The chain has TRBV16 and TRBJ1-5, with D possibly matching TRBD1 (6 bases). Germline assignment: CDR1 KGHSY and CDR2 FQNENV. This CDR3 is 15 amino acids long. Trimming shortened V by 2 bases and J by 7 bases, and 15 bases separated the two germline ends. CDR3 loop: CASSQGGLGLQPQHF. DNA for the CDR3: TGTGCCAGCAGCCAAGGGGGCCTCGGACTCCAGCCCCAGCATTTT.

The chain recombines TRBV7-9 with TRBJ1-2, with unresolved D. The CDR3 loop spans 12 amino acids. Germline CDR1 SEHNR, CDR2 FQNEAQ (reference sequence). Trimming took 3 bases from V and 6 from J, leaving 8 bases between them. The CDR3 spells CASSLNFNGYTF. The DNA of the CDR3 is TGTGCCAGCAGCTTGAATTTTAATGGCTACACCTTC.

The gene calls are TRBV19 and TRBJ1-5; a possible D gene is TRBD1 (5 bases). V was pared by 3 bases and J by 7 bases, with 16 bases between. This CDR3 is 15 amino acids long. Germline V gene lookup returns CDR1 LNHDA and CDR2 SQIVND (reference sequence). The CDR3: CASSISRGGGQPQHF. The DNA of the CDR3 is TGTGCCAGTAGTATCTCTAGGGGAGGAGGGCAGCCCCAGCATTTT.

The rearrangement links TRBV19 to TRBJ1-5; no clear D. The CDR3 spans 13 residues. Between the trimmed V and J ends, which lost 7 bases and 5 bases, there was a span of 12 bases. Germline assignment: CDR1 LNHDA and CDR2 SQIVND (reference sequence). The CDR3 region is CASMTGPDQPQHF. CDR3 nucleotides: TGTGCCAGTATGACCGGCCCCGATCAGCCCCAGCATTTT.

The chain couples TRBV7-6 to TRBJ1-1, with D unclear. V was cut by 3 bases and J by 10 bases, with 21 bases left in between. This CDR3 region has 15 residues. Germline V CDR1 and CDR2: SGHVS, FNYEAQ. The CDR3 sequence: CASSFLRSGPLRAFF. The CDR3 bases are TGTGCCAGCAGCTTCCTACGGTCCGGCCCACTAAGAGCTTTCTTT.

This clone is a singleton in its sample. CDR3 protein: CASSQYLGPASGNTIYF. DNA of the CDR3: TGTGCCAGCAGCCAATACCTAGGGCCAGCCTCTGGAAACACCATATATTTT. The rearrangement uses TRBV7-9 and TRBJ1-3, with D unclear. Looked up from germline, CDR1 is SEHNR and CDR2 is FQNEAQ (reference sequence). V gave up 5 bases and J gave up 0 bases, with 17 bases separating them. This CDR3 is 17 amino acids long.

The rearrangement joins TRBV9 to TRBJ2-2, with a tentative D call TRBD2 (5 bases). Germline V gene data show CDR1 as SGDLS and CDR2 as YYNGEE. Trimming removed 3 bases at V and 2 bases at J, with 11 bases between. The CDR3 runs 15 residues. The CDR3 coding sequence is TGTGCCAGCAGCGCCCGGACTCTTAACACCGGGGAGCTGTTTTTT. Its protein is CASSARTLNTGELFF.

This clone showed up just once. The chain is built from TRBV10-3 and TRBJ2-1; D not resolved. CDR1 and CDR2 from the germline V gene are ENHRY and SYGVKD. Deletions cut 2 bases from V and 3 bases from J, with 11 bases between. This CDR3 is built from 15 residues. DNA of the CDR3: TGTGCCATCAGTGAGCCTAACCGCGGCTACAATGAGCAGTTCTTC. As protein: CAISEPNRGYNEQFF.

The gene calls are TRBV7-9 and TRBJ1-2, with D tentatively TRBD1 (5 bases). The germline gives CDR1 SEHNR, CDR2 FQNEAQ (reference sequence). CDR3 length equals 12 residues. V was trimmed by 2 bases and J by 8 bases, leaving 9 bases between them. The CDR3 DNA sequence: TGTGCCAGCAGCTTATCGGGGGAAGGCTACACCTTC. It codes for CASSLSGEGYTF.

The chain has TRBV27 and TRBJ2-1; 14 bases align to TRBD2. CDR3 length: 15 residues. Per the germline V gene, CDR1 is MNHEY and CDR2 is SMNVEV (reference sequence). After removal of 4 bases from V and 12 bases from J, the junction contained 8 bases not matched to a gene. The CDR3 DNA reads as TGTGCCAGCAGTTCGGGACTAGCGGGGGCAAGTGGGCAGTTCTTC. Encoded protein: CASSSGLAGASGQFF.

The chain has TRBV27 and TRBJ1-4, with TRBD1 identical over 9 bases. The V and J ends lost 6 bases and 8 bases, in that order; junction bases with no gene match: 7. CDR1 and CDR2 from the germline V gene are MNHEY and SMNVEV (reference sequence). This CDR3 is built from 14 residues. The CDR3: CASRRQGGGEKLFF. DNA of the CDR3: TGTGCCAGCAGAAGACAGGGGGGTGGGGAAAAACTGTTTTTT.

The chain has TRBV6-5 and TRBJ2-7, with TRBD1 matching 7 bases. The ends lost 5 bases at V and 2 bases at J; junction bases unmatched: 9. There are 15 residues in the CDR3. Germline V gives CDR1 MNHEY, CDR2 SVGAGI. CDR3 nucleotide sequence: TGTGCCAGCAGTCCCCCCGGGACAGTGACCTACGAGCAGTACTTC. Its translation: CASSPPGTVTYEQYF.

The chain recombines TRBV5-6 with TRBJ2-5; no firm D call. The CDR3 contains 12 residues. V lost 0 bases to trimming and J lost 8 bases, with 8 bases between them. Germline lookup yields CDR1 SGHDT and CDR2 YYEEEE. The CDR3 nucleotides read TGTGCCAGCAGCTTGGGCCCCGTTACCCAGTACTTC. Translation gives CASSLGPVTQYF.

This clone has just one count. The CDR3 DNA reads TGTGCCAGCTGTCCCGAGGCCCAACACGCCGGCGGGCCCCAGCATTTT. Translating it yields CASCPEAQHAGGPQHF. This chain uses TRBV27 with TRBJ1-5; D call uncertain. This CDR3 is built from 16 residues. V lost 8 bases to trimming and J lost 9 bases, with 26 bases between them. Looked up from germline, CDR1 is MNHEY and CDR2 is SMNVEV (reference sequence).

This rearrangement joins TRBV5-4 to TRBJ1-1; 9 nucleotides line up with TRBD1. This CDR3 region has 14 residues. The germline V gene encodes CDR1 SGHNT and CDR2 YYREEE (reference sequence). V dropped 1 base and J dropped 5; count of bases not matched to a gene: 3. The CDR3 region is CASSLNRGQTEAFF. Written as DNA, the CDR3 is TGTGCCAGCAGCTTGAACAGGGGGCAGACTGAAGCTTTCTTT.

The CDR3 is CASSHGGADTDTQYF. DNA for the CDR3: TGTGCCAGTTCCCACGGGGGGGCGGACACAGATACGCAGTATTTT. This chain uses TRBV6-4 with TRBJ2-3; 8 bases match TRBD2. V lost 9 bases and J lost 2; bases outside the gene matches: 10. CDR3 length equals 15 residues. Germline CDR1 and CDR2: MRHNA and SNTAGT.